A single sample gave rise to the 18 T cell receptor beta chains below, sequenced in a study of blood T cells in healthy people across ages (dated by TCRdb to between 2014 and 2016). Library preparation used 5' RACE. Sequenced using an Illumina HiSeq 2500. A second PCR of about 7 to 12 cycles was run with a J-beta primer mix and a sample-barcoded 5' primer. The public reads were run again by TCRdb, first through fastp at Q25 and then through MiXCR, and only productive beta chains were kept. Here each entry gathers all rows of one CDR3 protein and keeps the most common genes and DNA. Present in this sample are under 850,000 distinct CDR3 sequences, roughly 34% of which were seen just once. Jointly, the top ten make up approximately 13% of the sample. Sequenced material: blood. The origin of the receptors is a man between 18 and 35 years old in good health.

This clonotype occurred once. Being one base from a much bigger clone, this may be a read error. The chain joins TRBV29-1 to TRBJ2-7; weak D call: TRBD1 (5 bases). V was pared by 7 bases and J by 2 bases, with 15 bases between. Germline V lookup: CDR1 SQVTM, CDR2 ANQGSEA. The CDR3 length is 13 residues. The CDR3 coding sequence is TGCAGCGCAGTGGGGCAGCGCCCCTACGAGCAGTACTTC. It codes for CSAVGQRPYEQYF.

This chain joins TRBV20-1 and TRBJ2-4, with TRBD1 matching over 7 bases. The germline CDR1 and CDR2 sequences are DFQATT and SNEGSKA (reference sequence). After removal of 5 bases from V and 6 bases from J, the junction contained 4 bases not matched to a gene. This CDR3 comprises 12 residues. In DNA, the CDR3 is TGCAGTGCTTCGGGACAGCTAAACATTCAGTACTTC. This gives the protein CSASGQLNIQYF.

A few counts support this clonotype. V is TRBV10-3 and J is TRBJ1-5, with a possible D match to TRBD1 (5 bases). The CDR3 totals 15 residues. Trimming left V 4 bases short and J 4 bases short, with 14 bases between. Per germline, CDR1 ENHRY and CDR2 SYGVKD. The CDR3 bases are TGTGCCATCAGTGGGACGGCAGGGTTTAATCAGCCCCAGCATTTT. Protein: CAISGTAGFNQPQHF.

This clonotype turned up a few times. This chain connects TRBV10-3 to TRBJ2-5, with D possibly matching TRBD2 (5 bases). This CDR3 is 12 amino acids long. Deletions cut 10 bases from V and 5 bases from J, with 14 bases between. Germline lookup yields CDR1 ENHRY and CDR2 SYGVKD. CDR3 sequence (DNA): TGTGCCACCAAGGGTAGCGAGGAGACCCAGTACTTC. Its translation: CATKGSEETQYF.

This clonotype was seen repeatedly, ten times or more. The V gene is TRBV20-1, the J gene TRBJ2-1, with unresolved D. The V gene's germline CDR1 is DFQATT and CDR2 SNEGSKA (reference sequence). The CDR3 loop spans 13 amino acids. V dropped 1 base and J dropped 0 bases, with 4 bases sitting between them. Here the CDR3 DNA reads TGCAGTGCTAGAGGAGGCTCCTACAATGAGCAGTTCTTC. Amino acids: CSARGGSYNEQFF.

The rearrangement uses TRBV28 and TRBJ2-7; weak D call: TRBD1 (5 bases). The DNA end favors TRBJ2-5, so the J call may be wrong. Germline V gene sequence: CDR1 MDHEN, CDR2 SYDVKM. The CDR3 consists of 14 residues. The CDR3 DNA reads TGTGCCAGCAGTTTCGACAGCGTACAAGAGACCCAGTACTTC. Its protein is CASSFDSVQETQYF.

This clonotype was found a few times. In DNA, the CDR3 is TGCAGTGCCTCCCAGAGGGCTAGTGATACGCAGTATTTT. Residues: CSASQRASDTQYF. The chain links TRBV20-1 to TRBJ2-3; D might be TRBD2 (5 bases). CDR3 size: 13 residues. Per germline, CDR1 DFQATT and CDR2 SNEGSKA (reference sequence). With 6 bases removed from V and 6 bases from J, the gap between germline ends came to 16 bases.

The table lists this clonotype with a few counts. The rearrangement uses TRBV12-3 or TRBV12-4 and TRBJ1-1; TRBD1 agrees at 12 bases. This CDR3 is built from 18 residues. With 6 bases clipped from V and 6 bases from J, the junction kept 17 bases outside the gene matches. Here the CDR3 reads CASSLRGTGGLSAPEAFF. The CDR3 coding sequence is TGTGCCAGCAGCCTTAGAGGGACAGGGGGCCTGAGTGCTCCTGAAGCTTTCTTT.

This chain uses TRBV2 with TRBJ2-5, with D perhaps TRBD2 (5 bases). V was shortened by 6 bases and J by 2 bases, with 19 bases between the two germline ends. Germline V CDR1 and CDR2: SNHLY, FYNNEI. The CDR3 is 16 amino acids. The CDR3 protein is CASRAEGYPPQETQYF. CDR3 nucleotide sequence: TGTGCCAGCAGAGCCGAGGGCTACCCACCTCAAGAGACCCAGTACTTC.

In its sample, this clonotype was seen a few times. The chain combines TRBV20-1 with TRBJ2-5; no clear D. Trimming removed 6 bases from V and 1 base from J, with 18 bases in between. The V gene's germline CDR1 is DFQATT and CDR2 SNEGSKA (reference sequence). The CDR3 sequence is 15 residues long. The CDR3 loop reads CSAAGRPNSQETQYF. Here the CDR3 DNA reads TGCAGTGCGGCAGGACGGCCGAATTCCCAAGAGACCCAGTACTTC.

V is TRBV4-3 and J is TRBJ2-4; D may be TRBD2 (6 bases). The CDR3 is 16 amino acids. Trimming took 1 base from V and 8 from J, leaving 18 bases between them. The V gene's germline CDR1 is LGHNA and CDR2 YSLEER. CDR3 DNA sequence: TGCGCCAGCAGCCAAGCCCGGGGGTCAAGTAGGGACATTCAGTACTTC. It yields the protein CASSQARGSSRDIQYF.

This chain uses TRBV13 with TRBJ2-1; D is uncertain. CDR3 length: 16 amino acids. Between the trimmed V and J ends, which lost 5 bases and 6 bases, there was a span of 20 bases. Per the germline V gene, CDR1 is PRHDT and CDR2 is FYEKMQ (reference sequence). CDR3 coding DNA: TGTGCCAGCAGCCTCCCTGGCTCGCGGTCCCTCAATGAGCAGTTCTTC. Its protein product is CASSLPGSRSLNEQFF.

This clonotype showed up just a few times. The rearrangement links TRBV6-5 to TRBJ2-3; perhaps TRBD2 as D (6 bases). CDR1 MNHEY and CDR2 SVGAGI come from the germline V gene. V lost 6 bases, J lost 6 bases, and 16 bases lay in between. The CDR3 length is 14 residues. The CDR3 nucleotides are TGTGCCAGCAGCCGACAAGGGAGCGGGGATACGCAGTATTTT. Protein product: CASSRQGSGDTQYF.

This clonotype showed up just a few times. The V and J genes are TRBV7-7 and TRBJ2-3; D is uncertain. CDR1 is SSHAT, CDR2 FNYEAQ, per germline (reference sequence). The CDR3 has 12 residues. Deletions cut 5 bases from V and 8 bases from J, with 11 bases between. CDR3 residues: CASSPDGRTQYF. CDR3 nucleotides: TGTGCCAGCAGCCCCGACGGGCGTACGCAGTATTTT.

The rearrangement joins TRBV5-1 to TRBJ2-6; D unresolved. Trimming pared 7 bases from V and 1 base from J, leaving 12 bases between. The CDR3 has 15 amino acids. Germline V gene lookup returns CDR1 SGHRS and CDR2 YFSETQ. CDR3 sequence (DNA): TGCGCCAGCGCCGAATTCATATCTGGGGCCAACGTCCTGACTTTC. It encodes CASAEFISGANVLTF.

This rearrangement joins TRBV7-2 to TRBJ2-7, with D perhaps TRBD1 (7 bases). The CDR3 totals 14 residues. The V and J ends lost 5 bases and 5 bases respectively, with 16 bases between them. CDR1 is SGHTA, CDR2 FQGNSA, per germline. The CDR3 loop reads CASSPTGRQHEQYF. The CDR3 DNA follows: TGTGCCAGCAGCCCGACAGGGAGGCAACACGAGCAGTACTTC.

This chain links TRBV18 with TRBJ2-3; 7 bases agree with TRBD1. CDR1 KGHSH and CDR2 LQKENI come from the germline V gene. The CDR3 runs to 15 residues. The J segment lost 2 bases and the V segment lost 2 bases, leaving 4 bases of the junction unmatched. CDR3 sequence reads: CASSPTGQPTDTQYF. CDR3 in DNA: TGTGCCAGCTCACCAACGGGACAGCCCACAGATACGCAGTATTTT.

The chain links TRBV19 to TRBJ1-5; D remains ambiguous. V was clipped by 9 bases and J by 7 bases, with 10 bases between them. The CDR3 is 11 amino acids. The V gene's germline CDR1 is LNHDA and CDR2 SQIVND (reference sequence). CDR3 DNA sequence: TGTGCCAGAAGCGGCTGGCAGCCCCAGCATTTT. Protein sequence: CARSGWQPQHF.